The 3 T cell receptor beta chains given below trace back to one sample, sequenced in a study of cytomegalovirus exposure and HLA in healthy donors (dated by TCRdb to 2016 to 2017). Library generation was performed with the immunoSEQ multiplex PCR assay. For the multiplex PCR, a mixture combining 60 forward primers for TCR Vbeta segments and 13 reverse primers for TCR Jbeta segments was used. TCRdb obtained this table from immuneACCESS and retained in-frame rearrangements with V and J assigned. These tables miss some clones; where compared with another copy, unresolved V genes account for less than half of the shortfall, and the remainder is unexplained. This sample has around 280,000 clones in its table, and roughly 90% of those were observed once. 2% to 3% of the sample is taken by the ten largest. What was sequenced was PBMCs. The source of these receptors is a woman under 30 in good health and CMV-seronegative.

About this clone: The junction does not match germline at one end; this may be a read error. The V gene is TRBV6-1, the J gene TRBJ1-1, with D perhaps TRBD1 (5 bases). Germline V CDR1 and CDR2: MNHNS, SASEGT. This CDR3 region has 11 residues. The CDR3 reads CASSDRGGWHF. The CDR3 DNA is TGTGCCAGCAGTGACCGCGGGGGGTGGCATTTT.

V usage is TRBV6-5 and J usage is TRBJ2-7; TRBD2 matches at 8 bases. This CDR3 is 15 amino acids long. Germline CDR1 and CDR2: MNHEY and SVGAGI. Germline trimming cut 5 bases from V and 3 bases from J; bases unmatched to any gene: 9. DNA for the CDR3: TGTGCCAGCAGTAGCTCGAGACTAGCGTTCTACGAGCAGTACTTC. The encoded protein is CASSSSRLAFYEQYF.

V gene TRBV5-1 combines with J gene TRBJ2-7; D might be TRBD1 (6 bases). Trimming removed 5 bases from V and 0 bases from J, with 15 bases in between. CDR1 is SGHRS, CDR2 YFSETQ, per germline. The CDR3 is made up of 15 amino acids. This CDR3 reads CASSQQGPSSYEQYF. DNA of the CDR3: TGCGCCAGCAGTCAACAGGGACCCAGCTCCTACGAGCAGTACTTC. Complete variable domain (other parts from reference TRBV5-1 and TRBJ2-7): KAGVTQTPRYLIKTRGQQVTLSCSPISGHRSVSWYQQTPGQGLQFLFEYFSETQRNKGNFPGRFSGRQFSNSRSEMNVSTLELGDSALYLCASSQQGPSSYEQYFGPGTRLTVT.